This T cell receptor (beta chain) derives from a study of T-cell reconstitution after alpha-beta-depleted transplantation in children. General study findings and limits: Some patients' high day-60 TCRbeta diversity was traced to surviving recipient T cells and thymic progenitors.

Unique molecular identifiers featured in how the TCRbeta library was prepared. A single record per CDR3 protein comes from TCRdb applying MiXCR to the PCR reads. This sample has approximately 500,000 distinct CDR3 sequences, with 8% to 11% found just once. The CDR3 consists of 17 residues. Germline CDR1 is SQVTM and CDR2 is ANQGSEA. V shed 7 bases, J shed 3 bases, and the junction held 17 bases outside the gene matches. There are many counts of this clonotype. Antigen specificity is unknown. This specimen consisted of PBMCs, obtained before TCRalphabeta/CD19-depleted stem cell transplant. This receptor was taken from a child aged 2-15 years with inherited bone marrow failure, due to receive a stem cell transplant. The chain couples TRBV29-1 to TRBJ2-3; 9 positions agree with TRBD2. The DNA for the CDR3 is TGCAGCGCAAAAACCGCCGGGACTAGCATAGGTACAGATACGCAGTATTTT. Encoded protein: CSAKTAGTSIGTDTQYF.